Shown below are 18 T cell receptor beta chains from a single sample sequenced in a study of STAT3 mutations in large granular lymphocyte leukemia. No cognate antigen is known for these TCRs. Study-wide points: Every T-cell large granular lymphocyte leukemia patient had at least one immunodominant TCR beta clonotype.

Some clones are missing from TCRdb's copy, which holds only in-frame ones; the method was immunoSEQ multiplex PCR. The sample carries around 29,000 clones, approximately 84% recorded once. The sequencing sample was made of peripheral blood mononuclear cells. The receptors originated from a man between 60 and 75 years old with T-cell large granular lymphocyte leukemia. Some clones in this sample may be carry-over from other donors' samples.

The chain recombines TRBV7-9 with TRBJ1-1, with D possibly being TRBD1 (6 bases). V lost 5 bases to trimming and J lost 0 bases, with 16 bases between them. Germline loops: CDR1 SEHNR, CDR2 FQNEAQ (reference sequence). CDR3 length: 16 residues. The CDR3 sequence: CASSPRGGTMNTEAFF. The CDR3 DNA is TGTGCCAGCAGCCCTAGGGGGGGGACAATGAACACTGAAGCTTTCTTT. The variable domain in full, with the rest retrieved from reference TRBV7-9 and TRBJ1-1, is DTGVSQNPRHKITKRGQNVTFRCDPISEHNRLYWYRQTLGQGPEFLTYFQNEAQLEKSRLLSDRFSAERPKGSFSTLEIQRTEQGDSAMYLCASSPRGGTMNTEAFFGQGTRLTVV.

The rearrangement uses TRBV29-1 and TRBJ2-7, with 16 bases lining up with TRBD2. CDR3 size: 16 residues. The germline CDR1 and CDR2 sequences are SQVTM and ANQGSEA. The ends lost 4 bases at V and 2 bases at J; junction bases unmatched: 5. CDR3 bases: TGCAGCGTTGCCGGGACTAGCGGGAGGGCGGCCTACGAGCAGTACTTC. Amino acids: CSVAGTSGRAAYEQYF.

V usage is TRBV13 and J usage is TRBJ2-7; TRBD2 agrees at 12 bases. J lost 3 bases, V lost 2 bases, and 8 bases had no gene match. The CDR3 has 17 residues. CDR1 is PRHDT, CDR2 FYEKMQ, per germline (reference sequence). In nucleotides, the CDR3 is TGTGCCAGCAGCTTATCCGCTAGCGGGAGGGCCGTCTACGAGCAGTACTTC. Its protein product is CASSLSASGRAVYEQYF.

The J gene is TRBJ1-2, the V gene TRBV5-1, with D unresolved. This CDR3 region has 13 residues. The germline V and J ends were trimmed by 0 bases and 5 bases, with 8 bases remaining between them. Germline V gene lookup returns CDR1 SGHRS and CDR2 YFSETQ. The CDR3 is CASSLEAPYGYTF. The CDR3 bases are TGCGCCAGCAGCTTGGAAGCCCCTTATGGCTACACCTTC. The variable domain in full, completed from reference TRBV5-1 and TRBJ1-2, reads KAGVTQTPRYLIKTRGQQVTLSCSPISGHRSVSWYQQTPGQGLQFLFEYFSETQRNKGNFPGRFSGRQFSNSRSEMNVSTLELGDSALYLCASSLEAPYGYTFGSGTRLTVV.

By sample share, this clone is medium-sized. The DNA for the CDR3 is TGTGCCAGTAGTATGACATTTAATAGCAATCAGCCCCAGCATTTT. This sequence encodes CASSMTFNSNQPQHF. The rearrangement links TRBV19 to TRBJ1-5; the D is unclear. This CDR3 has 15 residues. CDR1 and CDR2 from the germline V gene are LNHDA and SQIVND (reference sequence). V was shortened by 3 bases and J by 0 bases, with 9 bases between the two germline ends. The whole variable domain, filled in from reference TRBV19 and TRBJ1-5, reads DGGITQSPKYLFRKEGQNVTLSCEQNLNHDAMYWYRQDPGQGLRLIYYSQIVNDFQKGDIAEGYSVSREKKESFPLTVTSAQKNPTAFYLCASSMTFNSNQPQHFGDGTRLSIL.

This chain uses TRBV25-1 with TRBJ2-7; weak D call: TRBD1 (6 bases). Trimming left V 8 bases short and J 0 bases short, with 20 bases between. This CDR3 contains 16 residues. Germline values: CDR1 MGHDK, CDR2 SYGVNS. Written as DNA, the CDR3 is TGTGCCAGCGAGCGGCCCGGCCAGGGGATCTCCTACGAGCAGTACTTC. Translating gives CASERPGQGISYEQYF.

CDR3 protein: CASGTGQGGSPLHF. CDR3 bases: TGTGCTAGTGGTACGGGACAGGGCGGTTCACCCCTCCACTTT. The V and J genes are TRBV12-5 and TRBJ1-6; 9 bases agree with TRBD1. The V segment lost 5 bases and the J segment 9 bases; nucleotides outside the gene matches: 5. Germline loops: CDR1 LGHNT, CDR2 FRNRAP. The CDR3 loop spans 14 amino acids. The full variable domain, rest sourced from reference TRBV12-5 and TRBJ1-6, is DARVTQTPRHKVTEMGQEVTMRCQPILGHNTVFWYRQTMMQGLELLAYFRNRAPLDDSGMPKDRFSAEMPDATLATLKIQPSEPRDSAVYFCASGTGQGGSPLHFGNGTRLTVT.

Here the CDR3 reads CASSIIAGGSYNEQFF. As DNA, the CDR3 is TGTGCCAGCAGCATTATAGCGGGAGGGTCCTACAATGAGCAGTTCTTC. The chain carries TRBV5-4 and TRBJ2-1; 11 bases agree with TRBD2. Losses at the gene ends were 4 bases for V and 1 base for J; bases not matched to a gene: 4. Germline V lookup: CDR1 SGHNT, CDR2 YYREEE (reference sequence). CDR3 size: 16 residues.

The chain joins TRBV7-2 to TRBJ2-5; no firm D call. The germline gives CDR1 SGHTA, CDR2 FQGNSA. This CDR3 is built from 13 residues. With 1 base removed from V and 4 bases from J, the gap between germline ends came to 7 bases. CDR3 in DNA: TGTGCCAGCAGCTTAGGGACCCTAGAGACCCAGTACTTC. Its translation is CASSLGTLETQYF.

The chain uses TRBV18 and TRBJ1-4; 10 nucleotides match TRBD1. The ends lost 4 bases at V and 6 bases at J; junction bases unmatched: 5. CDR3 length: 15 amino acids. CDR1 and CDR2 (germline): KGHSH, LQKENI. CDR3 sequence reads: CASSRTGGGDEKLFF. The CDR3 DNA reads as TGTGCCAGCTCACGGACAGGGGGGGGAGATGAAAAACTGTTTTTT.

The chain has TRBV6-5 and TRBJ1-4; D is unclear. This CDR3 spans 15 amino acids. CDR1 and CDR2 from the germline V gene are MNHEY and SVGAGI. V lost 2 bases, J lost 7 bases, and 14 bases lay in between. CDR3 residues: CASSYPVKGGEKLFF. The CDR3 DNA is TGTGCCAGCAGTTACCCGGTAAAGGGCGGTGAAAAACTGTTTTTT.

The gene calls are TRBV7-2 and TRBJ2-1, with a possible D match to TRBD2 (6 bases). Germline values: CDR1 SGHTA, CDR2 FQGNSA. Trimming removed 3 bases from V and 8 bases from J, with 11 bases in between. The CDR3 runs to 13 residues. This CDR3 is CASSLSGPDEQFF. The CDR3 DNA reads TGTGCCAGCAGCTTGAGCGGGCCGGATGAGCAGTTCTTC.

This rearrangement joins TRBV19 to TRBJ2-3; D remains unclear. Trimming took 3 bases from V and 2 from J, leaving 15 bases between them. This CDR3 has 16 residues. The germline V gene encodes CDR1 LNHDA and CDR2 SQIVND (reference sequence). DNA for the CDR3: TGTGCCAGTAGTATGGTCCCACAATCCGCCACAGATACGCAGTATTTT. It translates to CASSMVPQSATDTQYF.

The chain employs TRBV6-5 and TRBJ1-1; D gene ambiguous. Trimming shortened V by 7 bases and J by 0 bases, and 12 bases separated the two germline ends. Germline CDR1 is MNHEY and CDR2 is SVGAGI. This CDR3 has 14 residues. CDR3 sequence: CASMAATMNTEAFF. The DNA for the CDR3 is TGTGCCAGCATGGCCGCTACAATGAACACTGAAGCTTTCTTT.

This clone has a single count. The V call is TRBV9, the J call TRBJ1-1; no definite D call. The CDR3 is 13 amino acids. The V end lost 0 bases, the J end lost 1 base, and 4 bases lay between the germline ends. Germline CDR1 reads SGDLS; CDR2 reads YYNGEE. The CDR3 coding sequence is TGTGCCAGCAGCGTAGAGGAGAACACTGAAGCTTTCTTT. Its translation: CASSVEENTEAFF.

This chain joins TRBV12-5 and TRBJ1-1, with D perhaps TRBD1 (5 bases). The CDR3 runs 13 residues. CDR1 and CDR2 (germline): LGHNT, FRNRAP. Trimming removed 6 bases at V and 1 base at J, with 9 bases between. CDR3 coding DNA: TGTGCTAGTGGCTCGACAGAGAACACTGAAGCTTTCTTT. Its translation is CASGSTENTEAFF. Full variable domain (remainder filled in from reference TRBV12-5 and TRBJ1-1): DARVTQTPRHKVTEMGQEVTMRCQPILGHNTVFWYRQTMMQGLELLAYFRNRAPLDDSGMPKDRFSAEMPDATLATLKIQPSEPRDSAVYFCASGSTENTEAFFGQGTRLTVV.

This chain connects TRBV7-2 to TRBJ1-2, with 8 bases matching TRBD1. CDR3 length: 16 amino acids. Germline V gene data show CDR1 as SGHTA and CDR2 as FQGNSA. V trimming: 5 bases; J trimming: 1 base; junction bases outside the gene matches: 9. In nucleotides, the CDR3 is TGTGCCAGCAGCCCTTTCGGACAGGGTGTTAACTATGGCTACACCTTC. It is translated as CASSPFGQGVNYGYTF. Complete variable domain (other parts from reference TRBV7-2 and TRBJ1-2): GAGVSQSPSNKVTEKGKDVELRCDPISGHTALYWYRQSLGQGLEFLIYFQGNSAPDKSGLPSDRFSAERTGGSVSTLTIQRTQQEDSAVYLCASSPFGQGVNYGYTFGSGTRLTVV.

This clone was found once. V gene TRBV29-1 combines with J gene TRBJ2-7; D is perhaps TRBD2 (6 bases). The CDR3 has 13 amino acids. Germline loops: CDR1 SQVTM, CDR2 ANQGSEA. The ends were cut back, 3 bases at V and 1 base at J, with 10 bases in the middle. For the CDR3, the DNA is TGCAGCGTTGAGGGGGGACGGTCCTACGAGCAGTACTTC. It is translated as CSVEGGRSYEQYF.